The next 7 T cell receptor beta chains were all read from a single sample in a study of blood T cells in healthy people across ages. Alongside a J-beta primer mix, a sample-barcoded 5' primer served in a second PCR lasting about 7 to 12 cycles. TCRdb passed the 5' RACE reads through MiXCR, listing each CDR3 protein once. The sample has over a million distinct CDR3 sequences, around 42% seen once. The sequenced material came from blood. These receptor sequences come from a woman younger than 30 in good health.

Only a few counts were recorded for this clonotype. The chain joins TRBV20-1 to TRBJ2-1, with 7 bases identical to TRBD1. The V gene end was trimmed by 1 base and the J gene end by 0 bases; junction bases not matched to a gene: 3. The V gene's germline CDR1 is DFQATT and CDR2 SNEGSKA (reference sequence). The length of the CDR3 is 15 residues. The CDR3 loop reads CSARARGSSYNEQFF. DNA for the CDR3: TGCAGTGCTAGAGCCAGGGGGAGCTCCTACAATGAGCAGTTCTTC.

V gene TRBV7-9 combines with J gene TRBJ2-1, with D possibly TRBD1 on 6 matching bases. CDR3 length: 15 residues. The germline V gene has CDR1 SEHNR and CDR2 FQNEAQ (reference sequence). Trimming removed 5 bases at V and 6 bases at J, with 17 bases between. The CDR3 is CASSRGTLAGNEQFF. As DNA, the CDR3 is TGTGCCAGCAGCAGGGGGACCCTGGCGGGCAATGAGCAGTTCTTC. Combining the CDR3 with reference TRBV7-9 and TRBJ2-1 gives the whole variable domain DTGVSQNPRHKITKRGQNVTFRCDPISEHNRLYWYRQTLGQGPEFLTYFQNEAQLEKSRLLSDRFSAERPKGSFSTLEIQRTEQGDSAMYLCASSRGTLAGNEQFFGPGTRLTVL.

This chain connects TRBV7-9 to TRBJ1-1, with 7 bases aligning to TRBD1. The CDR3 totals 14 residues. V lost 5 bases to trimming and J lost 1 base; unmatched junction nucleotides: 4. CDR1 and CDR2 from the germline V gene are SEHNR and FQNEAQ (reference sequence). The CDR3 bases are TGTGCCAGCAGCCGCAGACAGGGGAACACTGAAGCTTTCTTT. Translated, it gives CASSRRQGNTEAFF.

The table lists this clonotype with a few counts. The chain employs TRBV7-9 and TRBJ1-1; D gene ambiguous. Trimming removed 11 bases at V and 1 base at J, with 14 bases between. Germline loops: CDR1 SEHNR, CDR2 FQNEAQ (reference sequence). This CDR3 region has 13 residues. The CDR3 sequence: CAASLGGNTEAFF. The CDR3 region has the DNA TGTGCCGCCTCCCTAGGAGGGAACACTGAAGCTTTCTTT.

In its sample, this clonotype was seen a few times. This chain links TRBV5-1 with TRBJ1-2, with 8 bases matching TRBD1. The CDR3 contains 15 residues. Germline V CDR1 and CDR2: SGHRS, YFSETQ. The ends lost 2 bases at V and 6 bases at J; junction bases unmatched: 9. Here the CDR3 reads CASSFGQGSGDGYTF. The DNA of the CDR3 is TGCGCCAGCAGCTTCGGACAGGGTAGCGGGGATGGCTACACCTTC. Full variable domain (outside the CDR3, taken from reference TRBV5-1 and TRBJ1-2): KAGVTQTPRYLIKTRGQQVTLSCSPISGHRSVSWYQQTPGQGLQFLFEYFSETQRNKGNFPGRFSGRQFSNSRSEMNVSTLELGDSALYLCASSFGQGSGDGYTFGSGTRLTVV.

The chain combines TRBV20-1 with TRBJ2-7; TRBD2 matches at 7 bases. The closer fit of TRBJ2-5 to the DNA end suggests the J call may be wrong. The CDR3 covers 16 residues. Looked up from germline, CDR1 is DFQATT and CDR2 is SNEGSKA (reference sequence). This CDR3 is CSARKGSGRAAETQYF. The CDR3 DNA sequence: TGCAGTGCTAGAAAGGGGTCTGGGAGGGCCGCAGAGACCCAGTACTTC.

The V gene is TRBV15, the J gene TRBJ2-1, with D possibly TRBD1 on 5 matching bases. The CDR3 has 13 residues. Trimming took 0 bases from V and 10 from J, leaving 10 bases between them. Germline CDR1 reads LNHNV; CDR2 reads YYDKDF (reference sequence). Here the CDR3 reads CATSRDPSGEQFF. CDR3 sequence (DNA): TGTGCCACCAGCAGAGACCCGTCAGGGGAGCAGTTCTTC.